Each of the 22 T cell receptor beta chains below was sequenced from the same sample in a study of early T cells in non-severe SARS-CoV-2 infection. MiXCR was run by TCRdb on the 5' RACE reads, yielding one entry per CDR3 protein. The repertoire holds tens of thousands of distinct CDR3 sequences, with 6.6% as singletons. Material: whole blood, obtained at baseline. The receptors were gathered from an adult who was a healthcare worker with PCR-confirmed SARS-CoV-2 infection or an uninfected control (not recorded which).

This clonotype appeared a few times. The rearrangement uses TRBV11-2 and TRBJ2-2, with D possibly being TRBD1 (6 bases). This CDR3 region has 15 residues. CDR1 SGHAT and CDR2 FQNNGV come from the germline V gene. V was shortened by 5 bases and J by 0 bases, with 10 bases between the two germline ends. CDR3 in amino acids: CASSTTGANTGELFF. CDR3 in DNA: TGTGCCAGCAGCACGACAGGAGCGAACACCGGGGAGCTGTTTTTT.

The gene calls are TRBV28 and TRBJ2-3; D not resolved. The CDR3 consists of 13 residues. Germline CDR1 reads MDHEN; CDR2 reads SYDVKM. Trimming removed 8 bases from V and 4 bases from J, with 13 bases in between. This chain's CDR3 is CASLTPAADTQYF. The DNA of the CDR3 is TGTGCCAGCCTGACGCCTGCCGCAGATACGCAGTATTTT.

This chain links TRBV7-6 with TRBJ2-1; a weak D match, TRBD1 (7 bases). Per the germline V gene, CDR1 is SGHVS and CDR2 is FNYEAQ. This CDR3 is 15 amino acids long. V was trimmed by 5 bases and J by 10 bases, leaving 21 bases between them. DNA for the CDR3: TGTGCCAGCAGCGGAAAAGTGCAGGGGGGTTTAGAGCAGTTCTTC. It codes for CASSGKVQGGLEQFF.

This clonotype was counted ten times or more. V is TRBV3-1 and J is TRBJ2-4; 8 bases match TRBD2. The germline V gene has CDR1 LGHDT and CDR2 YNNKEL (reference sequence). J was trimmed by 13 bases and V by 1 base; bases with no gene match: 6. The CDR3 length is 13 residues. CDR3 DNA: TGTGCCAGCAGCCAAGTAAACGGGGGGGCACAGTACTTC. This sequence encodes CASSQVNGGAQYF.

This clonotype was found many times. CDR3 in amino acids: CASSPLVAGGDEQFF. In DNA form, the CDR3 reads TGTGCCAGCAGCCCCTTAGTAGCCGGAGGCGATGAGCAGTTCTTC. The genes are TRBV4-2 and TRBJ2-1, with D tentatively TRBD2 (5 bases). Germline CDR1 reads LGHNA; CDR2 reads YNFKEQ. V dropped 4 bases and J dropped 8 bases, with 18 bases sitting between them. This CDR3 spans 15 amino acids.

This clonotype was counted only a few times. The chain is built from TRBV6-2 or TRBV6-3 and TRBJ1-6; unclear D gene. The germline V and J ends were trimmed by 2 bases and 7 bases, with 9 bases remaining between them. CDR1 is MNHEY and CDR2 is SVGEGT in the germline V gene. The CDR3 has 14 residues. CDR3 in amino acids: CASSYRLENSPLHF. The CDR3, as DNA: TGTGCCAGCAGTTACCGCCTAGAGAATTCACCCCTCCACTTT.

This clonotype has at least ten counts. The chain uses TRBV6-2 or TRBV6-3 and TRBJ1-6; TRBD1 matches at 10 bases. V lost 5 bases to trimming and J lost 13 bases; unmatched junction nucleotides: 23. Germline loops: CDR1 MNHEY, CDR2 SVGEGT. The CDR3 covers 19 residues. CDR3 protein: CASSQRDRGAPTPDLPLHF. The CDR3 DNA sequence: TGTGCCAGCAGTCAAAGGGACAGGGGCGCGCCAACCCCGGATTTGCCCCTCCACTTT.

This clonotype was picked up a small number of times. The chain has TRBV18 and TRBJ2-1, with 11 positions matching TRBD2. The CDR3 length is 17 residues. In germline, CDR1 is KGHSH, CDR2 LQKENI. Trimming cost V 2 bases and J 5 bases; bases outside gene matches: 8. CDR3 loop: CASSPWAASGGNNEQFF. The CDR3 bases are TGTGCCAGCTCACCATGGGCCGCTAGCGGGGGGAACAATGAGCAGTTCTTC.

This clonotype was detected ten times or more. V and J are TRBV4-2 and TRBJ2-1; the D is unclear. This CDR3 has 13 residues. The V end lost 0 bases, the J end lost 7 bases, and 7 bases lay between the germline ends. Germline V gene data show CDR1 as LGHNA and CDR2 as YNFKEQ. For the CDR3, the DNA is TGTGCCAGCAGCCAAGATTCGAGGAATGAGCAGTTCTTC. This gives the protein CASSQDSRNEQFF.

This clonotype was counted ten times or more. The chain has TRBV29-1 and TRBJ1-5, with TRBD1 matching 8 bases. V lost 6 bases, J lost 0 bases, and 4 bases stayed unmatched. The CDR3 has 14 amino acids. Per germline, CDR1 SQVTM and CDR2 ANQGSEA. CDR3 residues: CSVRGTGSNQPQHF. As DNA, the CDR3 is TGCAGCGTCCGCGGGACAGGTAGCAATCAGCCCCAGCATTTT. The variable domain in full, with the rest retrieved from reference TRBV29-1 and TRBJ1-5, is SAVISQKPSRDICQRGTSLTIQCQVDSQVTMMFWYRQQPGQSLTLIATANQGSEATYESGFVIDKFPISRPNLTFSTLTVSNMSPEDSSIYLCSVRGTGSNQPQHFGDGTRLSIL.

This clonotype has ten or more counts. This chain joins TRBV6-6 and TRBJ2-5, with D perhaps matching TRBD2 (7 bases). The CDR3 spans 16 residues. Germline lookup yields CDR1 MNHNY and CDR2 SVGAGI (reference sequence). The V and J ends lost 2 bases and 5 bases respectively, with 18 bases between them. In DNA form, the CDR3 reads TGTGCCAGCAGTTACCGGGACACAGGGAGGGGTGAGACCCAGTACTTC. Translating gives CASSYRDTGRGETQYF.

The genes are TRBV7-2 and TRBJ2-3, with D perhaps TRBD2 (5 bases). This CDR3 is 14 amino acids long. CDR1 and CDR2 from the germline V gene are SGHTA and FQGNSA. V was clipped by 5 bases and J by 4 bases, with 13 bases between them. The CDR3 nucleotides are TGTGCCAGCAGCCTACTGGGAGCATCAGATACGCAGTATTTT. It encodes CASSLLGASDTQYF.

By proportion, this clonotype is medium-sized. The chain recombines TRBV20-1 with TRBJ1-1; 10 nucleotides match TRBD1. This CDR3 spans 16 amino acids. After removal of 0 bases from V and 4 bases from J, the junction contained 8 bases not matched to a gene. Germline CDR1 is DFQATT and CDR2 is SNEGSKA (reference sequence). The CDR3 here is CSARDLRRQGATEAFF. The CDR3 bases are TGCAGTGCTAGAGATCTAAGGAGACAGGGGGCCACTGAAGCTTTCTTT.

Many counts were recorded for this clonotype. The V and J genes are TRBV5-1 and TRBJ1-1; D may be TRBD1 (5 bases). Per the germline V gene, CDR1 is SGHRS and CDR2 is YFSETQ. Trimming shortened V by 0 bases and J by 1 base, and 7 bases separated the two germline ends. The CDR3 is 14 amino acids. The CDR3 loop is CASSLGTGNTEAFF. CDR3 DNA sequence: TGCGCCAGCAGCTTGGGTACAGGGAACACTGAAGCTTTCTTT. The variable domain in full, with the rest retrieved from reference TRBV5-1 and TRBJ1-1, is KAGVTQTPRYLIKTRGQQVTLSCSPISGHRSVSWYQQTPGQGLQFLFEYFSETQRNKGNFPGRFSGRQFSNSRSEMNVSTLELGDSALYLCASSLGTGNTEAFFGQGTRLTVV.

Only a few counts were recorded for this clonotype. The rearrangement uses TRBV6-2 or TRBV6-3 and TRBJ2-1, with a possible D match to TRBD1 (6 bases). V shed 11 bases and J shed 5 bases, with 22 bases lying between them. Germline lookup yields CDR1 MNHEY and CDR2 SVGEGT. The CDR3 runs to 15 residues. CDR3 region: CASSYYGTLHNEQFF. CDR3 coding DNA: TGTGCCTCCAGTTACTATGGGACACTCCACAATGAGCAGTTCTTC.

The chain carries TRBV24-1 and TRBJ2-5; TRBD2 aligns across 9 bases. CDR1 is KGHDR, CDR2 SFDVKD, per germline. V was pared by 6 bases and J by 2 bases, with 12 bases of the junction left unmatched. The CDR3 is 17 amino acids. CDR3 in amino acids: CATSTAGVAGVQETQYF. The CDR3 DNA reads as TGTGCCACCAGTACCGCGGGGGTAGCGGGGGTGCAAGAGACCCAGTACTTC.

This clonotype was seen ten or more times. The chain joins TRBV4-3 to TRBJ2-3; perhaps D is TRBD1 or TRBD2 (5 bases each). V dropped 1 base and J dropped 5 bases, with 13 bases sitting between them. CDR1 LGHNA and CDR2 YSLEER come from the germline V gene. The CDR3 is 15 amino acids. The CDR3: CASSQGDQELDTQYF. The CDR3 nucleotides are TGCGCCAGCAGCCAAGGGGACCAGGAATTAGATACGCAGTATTTT.

The gene calls are TRBV6-6 and TRBJ1-6; 7 bases map to TRBD1. After removal of 5 bases from V and 7 bases from J, the junction contained 11 bases not matched to a gene. Germline V lookup: CDR1 MNHNY, CDR2 SVGAGI (reference sequence). The CDR3 contains 16 residues. In DNA form, the CDR3 reads TGTGCCAGCAGTCCCCTGAGAAGGGGGCGAAATTCACCCCTCCACTTT. Translating gives CASSPLRRGRNSPLHF.

This clonotype came up many times. The chain carries TRBV20-1 and TRBJ1-6, with a weak D call TRBD1 (6 bases). V was clipped by 4 bases and J by 13 bases, with 11 bases between them. Germline V gives CDR1 DFQATT, CDR2 SNEGSKA (reference sequence). The CDR3 is 11 amino acids. The CDR3 spells CSAIEGEPLHF. The DNA of the CDR3 is TGCAGTGCTATCGAGGGGGAGCCCCTCCACTTT.

Concerning this clonotype itself: The conserved phenylalanine or tryptophan is not found at the CDR3 terminus, so this likely reflects a read error. The limits of the CDR3 on the DNA are not certain, so only TCRdb's listed CDR3 is given. The chain links TRBV6-2 or TRBV6-3 to TRBJ1-4; the D call in the table, TRBD1, was not verified against the DNA. The CDR3 sequence runs 13 residues, both termini included. Germline V gene lookup returns CDR1 MNHEY and CDR2 SVGEGT. This CDR3 reads CASSSDSGRLELC.

The table lists this clonotype with many counts. The genes are TRBV5-6 and TRBJ1-1; no firm D call. The CDR3 has 11 residues. The V gene lost 4 bases and the J gene lost 5 bases, with 6 bases spanning the gap. CDR1 and CDR2 (germline): SGHDT, YYEEEE. The CDR3 DNA reads TGTGCCAGCAGCCGGGGAACTGAAGCTTTCTTT. As protein: CASSRGTEAFF.

This clonotype was detected many times. The rearrangement links TRBV21-1 to TRBJ2-3; the table calls TRBD1, which could not be checked here. TRBV21-1 is a documented pseudogene. This CDR3 contains 17 residues. CDR3 bases: TGTGCCAGCAGCTCCCAGTGGGGCAGTCTAAGCACAGATACGCAGTATTTT. Its translation: CASSSQWGSLSTDTQYF.